This TCR beta chain was identified in a study of blood T cell repertoires in COVID-19. Study-wide context: Spain, Italy and the United States supplied samples that represented acute and convalescent COVID-19.

Enrollment of patients from Seattle took place during active infection, with longitudinal follow-up. Here immunoSEQ multiplex PCR was the method, and the copy in TCRdb shows in-frame clones only, minus some. The sample has around 190,000 clones, approximately 80% seen once. The CDR3 is 14 amino acids. The ends lost 2 bases at V and 5 bases at J; junction bases unmatched: 5. Germline CDR1 SGDLS, CDR2 YYNGEE. The specimen was peripheral blood. This rearrangement joins TRBV9 to TRBJ2-3; 7 positions match TRBD1. The sequence was collected from a woman aged 40 to 55 with COVID-19, enrolled during active disease. DNA of the CDR3: TGTGCCAGCAGCGTTGGGACAGAAAGAGATACGCAGTATTTT. As protein: CASSVGTERDTQYF.